The 18 T cell receptor beta chains in this list originate from one sample, sequenced in a study of cytotoxic CD8 clonotypes in ibrutinib-treated CLL. Method: immunoSEQ multiplex PCR; TCRdb's copy keeps in-frame clones and lacks some. In the table there are 250,000 to 350,000 clones, around 77% of which are singletons. The sample consisted of PBMCs, taken at disease progression, from a patient treated with ibrutinib. Receptors originate from a human donor with chronic lymphocytic leukemia.

This clone was recorded a few times. J is TRBJ2-4 and V is TRBV6-6; D is possibly TRBD2 (5 bases). Germline-derived CDR1 and CDR2 are MNHNY and SVGAGI (reference sequence). This CDR3 comprises 15 residues. Trimming cost V 5 bases and J 1 base, with 12 bases left between them. CDR3 protein: CASSRDVRAKNIQYF. The CDR3 DNA reads TGTGCCAGCAGTCGGGATGTACGGGCCAAAAACATTCAGTACTTC.

This clone was detected a few times. This chain's CDR3 is CASIAADSPLHF. In DNA, the CDR3 is TGTGCCAGTATTGCGGCTGATTCACCCCTCCACTTT. The rearrangement links TRBV19 to TRBJ1-6; D ambiguous. V was shortened by 7 bases and J by 8 bases, with 9 bases between the two germline ends. The germline V gene has CDR1 LNHDA and CDR2 SQIVND (reference sequence). The CDR3 runs to 12 residues.

The V and J genes are TRBV6-1 and TRBJ1-2; D is unresolved. Germline loops: CDR1 MNHNS, CDR2 SASEGT. The CDR3 runs 13 residues. V lost 2 bases to trimming and J lost 5 bases, with 9 bases between them. The CDR3 sequence: CASSEIRPYGYTF. CDR3 DNA sequence: TGTGCCAGCAGTGAAATCAGGCCTTATGGCTACACCTTC.

The chain has TRBV6-1 and TRBJ2-4, with TRBD2 matching 11 bases. The CDR3 loop spans 19 amino acids. Losses at the gene ends were 3 bases for V and 0 bases for J; bases not matched to a gene: 10. Germline assignment: CDR1 MNHNS and CDR2 SASEGT. The CDR3 DNA reads TGTGCCAGCAGTGATCTGTTAGCGGGGGGGCTCTTAGCCAAAAACATTCAGTACTTC. This translates into CASSDLLAGGLLAKNIQYF.

This clone has a handful of counts. J is TRBJ1-4 and V is TRBV7-9; D is uncertain. The CDR3 loop spans 11 amino acids. V was trimmed by 7 bases and J by 12 bases, leaving 12 bases between them. Germline V lookup: CDR1 SEHNR, CDR2 FQNEAQ (reference sequence). The CDR3: CASTDGGELFF. CDR3 DNA sequence: TGTGCCAGCACCGACGGAGGTGAACTGTTTTTT.

This clone occurred once. V is TRBV6-5 and J is TRBJ2-3; 11 bases align to TRBD2. The CDR3 contains 15 residues. Germline V gene lookup returns CDR1 MNHEY and CDR2 SVGAGI. The V gene end was trimmed by 6 bases and the J gene end by 6 bases; junction bases not matched to a gene: 8. CDR3 DNA: TGTGCCAGCAGGCCACTAGCGGGGGCCTGGGATACGCAGTATTTT. Translation: CASRPLAGAWDTQYF.

The chain carries TRBV13 and TRBJ2-1; D unclear. CDR3 size: 15 residues. Germline V gene data show CDR1 as PRHDT and CDR2 as FYEKMQ (reference sequence). V shed 5 bases and J shed 5 bases, with 16 bases lying between them. CDR3 DNA sequence: TGTGCCAGCAGCGAAATCTGGAGAGGAGACAATGAGCAGTTCTTC. This encodes CASSEIWRGDNEQFF.

J is TRBJ2-7 and V is TRBV2, with D perhaps matching TRBD1 (6 bases). CDR1 is SNHLY, CDR2 FYNNEI, per germline. The ends were cut back, 4 bases at V and 0 bases at J, with 16 bases in the middle. The CDR3 is 16 amino acids. Here the CDR3 reads CASSAAQQGNSYEQYF. The CDR3 nucleotides are TGTGCCAGCAGTGCGGCCCAGCAGGGGAACTCCTACGAGCAGTACTTC.

The chain joins TRBV4-1 to TRBJ2-5; TRBD2 matches 10 bases. The junction had 10 bases not matched to a gene; V was cut back by 0 bases and J by 9 bases. The CDR3 is 16 residues long. Germline-derived CDR1 and CDR2 are MGHRA and YSYEKL. The CDR3 coding sequence is TGCGCCAGCAGCCAAGATGGAGCGGGGGGGGCTGTCCCCCAGTACTTC. This codes for CASSQDGAGGAVPQYF.

V usage is TRBV6-5 and J usage is TRBJ2-7; the D is unclear. V was clipped by 0 bases and J by 3 bases, with 12 bases between them. This CDR3 comprises 15 residues. Germline V gene data show CDR1 as MNHEY and CDR2 as SVGAGI. CDR3: CASSYSAGPYYEQYF. The CDR3 DNA reads TGTGCCAGCAGTTACTCGGCAGGTCCGTACTACGAGCAGTACTTC.

The chain uses TRBV27 and TRBJ2-1; possible D gene TRBD2, 7 bases. V lost 10 bases to trimming and J lost 2 bases, with 21 bases between them. The CDR3 spans 16 residues. Germline CDR1 MNHEY, CDR2 SMNVEV (reference sequence). This chain's CDR3 is CATQKGGTPAYNEQFF. The CDR3 DNA sequence: TGTGCCACCCAAAAGGGGGGGACGCCCGCCTACAATGAGCAGTTCTTC.

V is TRBV7-2 and J is TRBJ2-3, with 7 bases that match TRBD2. The CDR3 has 14 amino acids. Per germline, CDR1 SGHTA and CDR2 FQGNSA. The ends lost 8 bases at V and 1 base at J; junction bases unmatched: 6. The CDR3 is CASVWAGGTDTQYF. Here the CDR3 DNA reads TGTGCCAGCGTTTGGGCGGGGGGCACAGATACGCAGTATTTT.

V gene TRBV13 combines with J gene TRBJ1-2, with D tentatively TRBD1 (5 bases). The CDR3 extends over 13 amino acids. Germline V gene data show CDR1 as PRHDT and CDR2 as FYEKMQ (reference sequence). Trimming pared 2 bases from V and 5 bases from J, leaving 9 bases between. DNA for the CDR3: TGTGCCAGCAGCTTACTTGGGGGATATGGCTACACCTTC. Translation: CASSLLGGYGYTF.

This clone has a single count. J is TRBJ2-7 and V is TRBV4-2; 7 bases are shared with TRBD1. The germline gives CDR1 LGHNA, CDR2 YNFKEQ. V shed 0 bases, J shed 3 bases, and the junction held 8 bases outside the gene matches. This CDR3 has 16 residues. The CDR3 bases are TGTGCCAGCAGCCAAGATTTGGGGGACAGTCGCTACGAGCAGTACTTC. It specifies CASSQDLGDSRYEQYF.

This chain joins TRBV19 and TRBJ2-7, with D unclear. V lost 6 bases and J lost 2, with 14 bases in between. Germline loops: CDR1 LNHDA, CDR2 SQIVND (reference sequence). The CDR3 is made up of 14 amino acids. The DNA for the CDR3 is TGTGCCAGTAGCCCCCGGTTATTAGCCTACGAGCAGTACTTC. Translated: CASSPRLLAYEQYF.

The J gene is TRBJ2-2, the V gene TRBV11-3; the D gene could be TRBD1 or TRBD2 (5 bases each). The germline V and J ends were trimmed by 3 bases and 6 bases, with 8 bases remaining between them. The CDR3 extends over 13 amino acids. The germline gives CDR1 SGHNT, CDR2 YENEEA. The DNA for the CDR3 is TGTGCCAGCAGCTTCCAGGGACCCGGGGAGCTGTTTTTT. This encodes CASSFQGPGELFF. The full variable domain, its missing parts supplied by reference TRBV11-3 and TRBJ2-2, is EAGVVQSPRYKIIEKKQPVAFWCNPISGHNTLYWYLQNLGQGPELLIRYENEEAVDDSQLPKDRFSAERLKGVDSTLKIQPAELGDSAVYLCASSFQGPGELFFGEGSRLTVL.

The chain has TRBV10-3 and TRBJ2-1, with 7 bases identical to TRBD1. V trimming: 5 bases; J trimming: 0 bases; junction bases outside the gene matches: 7. The CDR3 totals 16 residues. CDR1 ENHRY and CDR2 SYGVKD come from the germline V gene. For the CDR3, the DNA is TGTGCCATCAGTAAGGGACAGCCAAGCTCCTACAATGAGCAGTTCTTC. Amino acid sequence: CAISKGQPSSYNEQFF.

V gene TRBV7-9 combines with J gene TRBJ2-1; TRBD2 aligns across 8 bases. Germline lookup yields CDR1 SEHNR and CDR2 FQNEAQ (reference sequence). Trimming removed 5 bases from V and 0 bases from J; junction bases left unmatched: 6. The CDR3 sequence is 16 residues long. The CDR3: CASSPLSGSSYNEQFF. The CDR3 DNA follows: TGTGCCAGCAGCCCCCTCAGCGGGAGCTCCTACAATGAGCAGTTCTTC. Complete variable domain (other parts from reference TRBV7-9 and TRBJ2-1): DTGVSQNPRHKITKRGQNVTFRCDPISEHNRLYWYRQTLGQGPEFLTYFQNEAQLEKSRLLSDRFSAERPKGSFSTLEIQRTEQGDSAMYLCASSPLSGSSYNEQFFGPGTRLTVL.